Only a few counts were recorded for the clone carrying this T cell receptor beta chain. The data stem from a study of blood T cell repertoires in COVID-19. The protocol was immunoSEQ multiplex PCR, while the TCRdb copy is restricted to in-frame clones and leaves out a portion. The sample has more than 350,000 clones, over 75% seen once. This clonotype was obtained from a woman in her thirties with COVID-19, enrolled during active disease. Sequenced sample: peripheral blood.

CDR3 in DNA: TGTGCCAGCAGCGTTGGGCGACTAGCGGGGAATGAGCAGTTCTTC. Its translation is CASSVGRLAGNEQFF. The rearrangement joins TRBV9 to TRBJ2-1, with 11 bases lining up with TRBD2. Germline V gives CDR1 SGDLS, CDR2 YYNGEE. The CDR3 has 15 residues. Trimming at V came to 2 bases and at J to 7 bases, leaving 5 bases not matched to a gene.